The T cell receptor beta chain described here comes from a study of cytomegalovirus exposure and HLA in healthy donors. The study, taken as a whole, reports: A missense DCLRE1C variant was associated with V- and J-gene trimming of TCR beta chains in a later analysis, and an independent cohort replicated the association.

Germline CDR1 is SGHTA and CDR2 is FQGNSA. The ends were cut back, 6 bases at V and 8 bases at J, with 28 bases in the middle. CDR3 size: 18 residues. Donors in the study were healthy people who gave bone marrow. As concerns this clone: Its antigen is undetermined.

The PCR employed 60 Vbeta primers together with 13 Jbeta primers. Profiling relied on immunoSEQ multiplex PCR, and the TCRdb table lists in-frame clones only, not all of them. The sample totals around 37,000 clones. The TCR originated in a human donor in good health. The J gene is TRBJ1-4, the V gene TRBV7-2, with a tentative D call TRBD1 (6 bases). The specimen sequenced was PBMCs. The CDR3 nucleotides read TGTGCCAGCAGTTACTTTAGCAGGGGATTCGTCTCAGGGGAAAAACTGTTTTTT. It translates to CASSYFSRGFVSGEKLFF.